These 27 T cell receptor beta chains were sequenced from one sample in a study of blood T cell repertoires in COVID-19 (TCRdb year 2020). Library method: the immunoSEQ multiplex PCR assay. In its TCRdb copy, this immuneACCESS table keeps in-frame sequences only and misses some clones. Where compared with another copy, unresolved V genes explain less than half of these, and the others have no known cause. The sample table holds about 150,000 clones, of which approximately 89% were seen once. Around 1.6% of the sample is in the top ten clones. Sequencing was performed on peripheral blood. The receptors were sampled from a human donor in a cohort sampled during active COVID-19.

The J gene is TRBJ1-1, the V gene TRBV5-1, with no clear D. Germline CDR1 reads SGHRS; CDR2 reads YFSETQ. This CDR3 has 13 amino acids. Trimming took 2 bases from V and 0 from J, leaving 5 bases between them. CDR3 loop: CASSLQLNTEAFF. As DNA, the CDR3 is TGCGCCAGCAGCTTACAGCTGAACACTGAAGCTTTCTTT.

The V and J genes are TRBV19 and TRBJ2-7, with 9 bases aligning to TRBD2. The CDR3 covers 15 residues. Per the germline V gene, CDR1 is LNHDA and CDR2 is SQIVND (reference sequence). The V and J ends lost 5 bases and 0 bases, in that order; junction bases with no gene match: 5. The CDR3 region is CASSAGLATSYEQYF. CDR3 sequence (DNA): TGTGCCAGTAGTGCAGGACTAGCGACCTCCTACGAGCAGTACTTC.

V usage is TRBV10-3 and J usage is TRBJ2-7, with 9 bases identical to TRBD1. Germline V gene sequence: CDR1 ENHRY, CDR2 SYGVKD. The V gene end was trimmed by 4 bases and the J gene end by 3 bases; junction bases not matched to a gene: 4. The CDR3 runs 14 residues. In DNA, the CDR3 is TGTGCCATCAGTGCCGGGACAGGGTTCTACGAGCAGTACTTC. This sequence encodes CAISAGTGFYEQYF.

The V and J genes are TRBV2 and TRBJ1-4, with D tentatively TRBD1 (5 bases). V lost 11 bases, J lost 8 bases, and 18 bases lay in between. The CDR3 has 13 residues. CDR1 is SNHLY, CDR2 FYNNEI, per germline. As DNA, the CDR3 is TGTGCCGGCCAGCGGGGCAAGGTGGAAAAACTGTTTTTT. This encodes CAGQRGKVEKLFF.

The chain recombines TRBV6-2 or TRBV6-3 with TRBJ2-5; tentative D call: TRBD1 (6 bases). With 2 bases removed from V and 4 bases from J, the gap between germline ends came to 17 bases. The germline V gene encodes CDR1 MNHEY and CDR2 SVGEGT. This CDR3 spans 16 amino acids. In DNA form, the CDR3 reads TGTGCCAGCAGTTACGGAGGCCGCAGGGGCGGAGAGACCCAGTACTTC. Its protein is CASSYGGRRGGETQYF.

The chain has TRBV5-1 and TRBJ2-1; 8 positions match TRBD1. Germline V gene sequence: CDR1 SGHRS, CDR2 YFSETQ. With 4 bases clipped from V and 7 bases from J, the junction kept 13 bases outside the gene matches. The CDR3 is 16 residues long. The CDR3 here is CASSPLLQGAGNEQFF. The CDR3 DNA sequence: TGCGCCAGCAGCCCCCTCCTCCAGGGGGCGGGAAATGAGCAGTTCTTC.

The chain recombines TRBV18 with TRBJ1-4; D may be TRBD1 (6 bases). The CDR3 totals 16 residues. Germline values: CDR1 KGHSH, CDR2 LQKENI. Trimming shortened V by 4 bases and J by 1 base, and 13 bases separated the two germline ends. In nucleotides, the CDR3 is TGTGCCAGCTCACGACAAAACAGGGAAACTAATGAAAAACTGTTTTTT. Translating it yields CASSRQNRETNEKLFF.

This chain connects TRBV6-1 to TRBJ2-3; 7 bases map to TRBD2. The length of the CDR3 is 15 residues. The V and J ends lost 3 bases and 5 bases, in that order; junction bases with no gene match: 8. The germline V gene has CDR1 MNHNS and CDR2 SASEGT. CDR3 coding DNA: TGTGCCAGCAGTGACCCAGCGGGGCATCGAGATACGCAGTATTTT. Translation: CASSDPAGHRDTQYF.

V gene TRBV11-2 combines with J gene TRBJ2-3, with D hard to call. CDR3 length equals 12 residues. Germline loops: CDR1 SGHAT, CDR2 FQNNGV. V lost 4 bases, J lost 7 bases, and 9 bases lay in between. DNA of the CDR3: TGTGCCAGCAGCTCCTACTACAATACGCAGTATTTT. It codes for CASSSYYNTQYF. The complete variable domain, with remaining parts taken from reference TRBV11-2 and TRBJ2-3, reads EAGVAQSPRYKIIEKRQSVAFWCNPISGHATLYWYQQILGQGPKLLIQFQNNGVVDDSQLPKDRFSAERLKGVDSTLKIQPAKLEDSAVYLCASSSYYNTQYFGPGTRLTVL.

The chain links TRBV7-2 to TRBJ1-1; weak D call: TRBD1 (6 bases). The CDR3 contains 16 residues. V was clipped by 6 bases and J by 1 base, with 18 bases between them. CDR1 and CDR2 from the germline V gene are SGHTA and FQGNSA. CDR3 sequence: CASSLRQGSGNTEAFF. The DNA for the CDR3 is TGTGCCAGCAGTCTCAGGCAGGGGTCTGGGAACACTGAAGCTTTCTTT.

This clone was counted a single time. CDR3 residues: CSATAWGDSPLHF. For the CDR3, the DNA is TGCAGCGCAACCGCCTGGGGGGATTCACCCCTCCACTTT. The chain combines TRBV29-1 with TRBJ1-6, with D tentatively TRBD1 (5 bases). Germline assignment: CDR1 SQVTM and CDR2 ANQGSEA. The CDR3 has 13 amino acids. Trimming pared 7 bases from V and 8 bases from J, leaving 15 bases between.

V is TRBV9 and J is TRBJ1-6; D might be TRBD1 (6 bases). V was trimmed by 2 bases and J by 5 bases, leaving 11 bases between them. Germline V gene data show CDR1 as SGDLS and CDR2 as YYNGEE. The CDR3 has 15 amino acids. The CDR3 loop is CASSVGGSNNSPLHF. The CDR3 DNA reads TGTGCCAGCAGCGTTGGGGGCAGTAATAATTCACCCCTCCACTTT.

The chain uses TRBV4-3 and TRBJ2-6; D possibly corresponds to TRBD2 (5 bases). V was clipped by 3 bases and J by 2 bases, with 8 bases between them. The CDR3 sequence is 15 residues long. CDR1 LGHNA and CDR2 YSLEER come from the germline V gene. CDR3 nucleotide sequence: TGCGCCAGCAGCCATCGGGGTACTGGGGCCAACGTCCTGACTTTC. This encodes CASSHRGTGANVLTF.

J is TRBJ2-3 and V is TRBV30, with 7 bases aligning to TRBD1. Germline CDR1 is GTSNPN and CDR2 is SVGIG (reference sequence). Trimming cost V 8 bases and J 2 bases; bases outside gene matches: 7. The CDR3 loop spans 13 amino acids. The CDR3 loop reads CARDRVNTDTQYF. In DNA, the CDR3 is TGTGCCCGTGACAGGGTTAACACAGATACGCAGTATTTT.

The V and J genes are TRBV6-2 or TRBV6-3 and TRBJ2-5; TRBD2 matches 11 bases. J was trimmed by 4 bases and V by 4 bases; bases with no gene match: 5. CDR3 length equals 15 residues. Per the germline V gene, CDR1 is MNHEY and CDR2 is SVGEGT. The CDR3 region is CASSLAGGPGETQYF. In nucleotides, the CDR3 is TGTGCCAGCAGTTTAGCGGGGGGGCCGGGAGAGACCCAGTACTTC.

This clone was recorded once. CDR3 protein: CASNRQVSYEQYF. The CDR3 coding sequence is TGTGCCAGCAACCGACAGGTCTCCTACGAGCAGTACTTC. The genes are TRBV6-5 and TRBJ2-7; possible D gene TRBD1, 6 bases. V lost 7 bases and J 0 bases, leaving 10 bases between the germline ends. The CDR3 is 13 residues long. Germline V gene sequence: CDR1 MNHEY, CDR2 SVGAGI.

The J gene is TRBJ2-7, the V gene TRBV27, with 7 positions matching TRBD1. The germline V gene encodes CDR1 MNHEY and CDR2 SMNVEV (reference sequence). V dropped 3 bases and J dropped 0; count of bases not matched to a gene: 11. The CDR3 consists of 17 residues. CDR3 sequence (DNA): TGTGCCAGCAGTTTGGGGGTGGGACAGAAGGGCTCCTACGAGCAGTACTTC. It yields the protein CASSLGVGQKGSYEQYF.

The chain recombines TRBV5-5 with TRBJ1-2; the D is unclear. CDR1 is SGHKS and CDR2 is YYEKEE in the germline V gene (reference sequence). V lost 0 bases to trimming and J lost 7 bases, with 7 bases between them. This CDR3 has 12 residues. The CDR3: CASSLDRVGYTF. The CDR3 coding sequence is TGTGCCAGCAGCTTGGATCGGGTTGGCTACACCTTC.

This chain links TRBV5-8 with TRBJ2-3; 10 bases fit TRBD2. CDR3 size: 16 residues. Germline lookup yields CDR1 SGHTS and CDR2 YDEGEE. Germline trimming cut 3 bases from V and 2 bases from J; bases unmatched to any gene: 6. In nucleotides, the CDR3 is TGTGCCAGCAGCTACCCACTAGCGGGGTACACAGATACGCAGTATTTT. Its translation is CASSYPLAGYTDTQYF.

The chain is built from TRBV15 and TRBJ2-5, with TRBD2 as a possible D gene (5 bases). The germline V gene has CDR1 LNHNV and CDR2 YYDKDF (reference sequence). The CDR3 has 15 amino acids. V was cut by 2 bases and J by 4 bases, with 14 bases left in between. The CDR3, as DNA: TGTGCCACCAGCAGACGGTTGAGGGTGGGAGAGACCCAGTACTTC. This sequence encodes CATSRRLRVGETQYF.

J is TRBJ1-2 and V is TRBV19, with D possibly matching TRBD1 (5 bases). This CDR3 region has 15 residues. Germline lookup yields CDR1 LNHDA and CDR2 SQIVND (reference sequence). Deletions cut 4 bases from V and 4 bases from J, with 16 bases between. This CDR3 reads CASSRYDSSFYGYTF. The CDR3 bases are TGTGCCAGTAGTAGATACGACAGTTCCTTCTATGGCTACACCTTC. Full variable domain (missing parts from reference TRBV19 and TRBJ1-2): DGGITQSPKYLFRKEGQNVTLSCEQNLNHDAMYWYRQDPGQGLRLIYYSQIVNDFQKGDIAEGYSVSREKKESFPLTVTSAQKNPTAFYLCASSRYDSSFYGYTFGSGTRLTVV.

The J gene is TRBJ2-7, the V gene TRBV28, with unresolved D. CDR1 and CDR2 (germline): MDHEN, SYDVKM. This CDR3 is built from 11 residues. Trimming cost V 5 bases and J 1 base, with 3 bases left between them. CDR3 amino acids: CASSQSYEQYF. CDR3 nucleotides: TGTGCCAGCAGTCAATCCTACGAGCAGTACTTC.

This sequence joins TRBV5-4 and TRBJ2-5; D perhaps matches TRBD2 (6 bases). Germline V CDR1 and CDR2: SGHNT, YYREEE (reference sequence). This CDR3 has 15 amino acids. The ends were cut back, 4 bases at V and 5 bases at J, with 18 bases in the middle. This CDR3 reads CASSGWTHAGETQYF. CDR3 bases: TGTGCCAGCAGCGGATGGACTCACGCGGGGGAGACCCAGTACTTC.

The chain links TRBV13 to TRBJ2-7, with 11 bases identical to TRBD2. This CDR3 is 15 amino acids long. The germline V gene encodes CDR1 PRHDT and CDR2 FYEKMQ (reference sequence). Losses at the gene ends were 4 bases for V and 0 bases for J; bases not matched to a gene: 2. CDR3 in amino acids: CASSYGLAGSYEQYF. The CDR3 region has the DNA TGTGCCAGCAGCTACGGACTAGCGGGCTCCTACGAGCAGTACTTC.

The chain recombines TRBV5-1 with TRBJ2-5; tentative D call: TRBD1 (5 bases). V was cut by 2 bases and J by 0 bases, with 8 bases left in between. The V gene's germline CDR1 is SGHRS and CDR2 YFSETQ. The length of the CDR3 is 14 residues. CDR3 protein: CASSLRQNQETQYF. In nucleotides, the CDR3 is TGCGCCAGCAGCTTAAGACAGAACCAAGAGACCCAGTACTTC.

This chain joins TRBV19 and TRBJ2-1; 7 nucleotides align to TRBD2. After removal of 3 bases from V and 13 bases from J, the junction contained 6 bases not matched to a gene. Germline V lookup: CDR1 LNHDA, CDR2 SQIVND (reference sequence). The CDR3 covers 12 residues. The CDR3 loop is CASSMWGGIQFF. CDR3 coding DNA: TGTGCCAGTAGTATGTGGGGGGGGATACAGTTCTTC.

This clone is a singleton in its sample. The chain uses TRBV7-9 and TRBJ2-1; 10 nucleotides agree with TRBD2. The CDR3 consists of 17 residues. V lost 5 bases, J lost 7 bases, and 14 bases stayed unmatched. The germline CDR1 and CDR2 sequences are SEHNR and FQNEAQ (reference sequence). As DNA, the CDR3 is TGTGCCAGCAGCCTTCCTCTGCTGGCTAGCGGGGGAAATGAGCAGTTCTTC. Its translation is CASSLPLLASGGNEQFF.